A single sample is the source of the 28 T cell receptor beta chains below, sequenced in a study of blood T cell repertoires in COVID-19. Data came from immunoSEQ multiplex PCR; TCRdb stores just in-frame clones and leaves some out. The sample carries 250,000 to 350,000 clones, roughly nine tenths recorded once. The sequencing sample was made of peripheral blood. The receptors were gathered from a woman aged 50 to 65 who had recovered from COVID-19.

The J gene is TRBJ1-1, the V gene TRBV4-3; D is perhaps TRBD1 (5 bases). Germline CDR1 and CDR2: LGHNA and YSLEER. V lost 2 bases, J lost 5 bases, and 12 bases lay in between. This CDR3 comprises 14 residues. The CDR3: CASSQLGRGTEAFF. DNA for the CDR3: TGCGCCAGCAGCCAACTTGGTCGGGGGACTGAAGCTTTCTTT.

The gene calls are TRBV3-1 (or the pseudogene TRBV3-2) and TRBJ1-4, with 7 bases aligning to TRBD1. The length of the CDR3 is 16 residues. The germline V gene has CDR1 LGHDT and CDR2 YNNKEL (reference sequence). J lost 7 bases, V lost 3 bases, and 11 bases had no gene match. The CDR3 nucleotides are TGTGCCAGCAGCCATTTAAGATCAGGGGGTGGTGAAAAACTGTTTTTT. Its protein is CASSHLRSGGGEKLFF.

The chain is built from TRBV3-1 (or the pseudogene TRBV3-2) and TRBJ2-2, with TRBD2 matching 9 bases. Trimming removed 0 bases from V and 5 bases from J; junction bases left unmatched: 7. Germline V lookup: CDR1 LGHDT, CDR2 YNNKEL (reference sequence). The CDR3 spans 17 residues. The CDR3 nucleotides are TGTGCCAGCAGCCAAGATAGGCTAGCGGGAAGGACCGGGGAGCTGTTTTTT. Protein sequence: CASSQDRLAGRTGELFF.

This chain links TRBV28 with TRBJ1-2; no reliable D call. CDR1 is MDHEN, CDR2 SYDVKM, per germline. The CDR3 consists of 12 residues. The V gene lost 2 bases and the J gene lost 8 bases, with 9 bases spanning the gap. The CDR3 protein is CASSLVTRGYTF. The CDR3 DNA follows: TGTGCCAGCAGTTTAGTGACGAGGGGCTACACCTTC.

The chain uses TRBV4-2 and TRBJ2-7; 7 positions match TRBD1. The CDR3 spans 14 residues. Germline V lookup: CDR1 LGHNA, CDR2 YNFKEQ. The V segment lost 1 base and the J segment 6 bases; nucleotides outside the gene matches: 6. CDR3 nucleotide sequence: TGTGCCAGCAGCCAAGGCGGAACAGGGGTCGAGCAGTACTTC. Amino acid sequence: CASSQGGTGVEQYF.

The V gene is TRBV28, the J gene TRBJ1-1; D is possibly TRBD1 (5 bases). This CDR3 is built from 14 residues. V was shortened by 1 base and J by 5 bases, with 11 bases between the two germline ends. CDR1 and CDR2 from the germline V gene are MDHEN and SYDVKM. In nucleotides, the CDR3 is TGTGCCAGCAGTTTATACGGGAGGGGTACTGAAGCTTTCTTT. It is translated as CASSLYGRGTEAFF.

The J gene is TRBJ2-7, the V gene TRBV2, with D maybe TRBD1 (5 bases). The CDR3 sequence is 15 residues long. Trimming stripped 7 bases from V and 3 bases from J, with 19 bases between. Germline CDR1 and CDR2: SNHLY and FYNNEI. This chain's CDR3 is CASKWGLSTDYEQYF. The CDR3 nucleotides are TGTGCCAGCAAGTGGGGCCTTTCGACAGACTACGAGCAGTACTTC.

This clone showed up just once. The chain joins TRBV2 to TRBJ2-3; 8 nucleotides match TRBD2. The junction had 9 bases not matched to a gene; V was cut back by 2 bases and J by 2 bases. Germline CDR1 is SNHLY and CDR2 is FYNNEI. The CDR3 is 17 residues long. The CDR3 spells CASSEHPGGGNTDTQYF. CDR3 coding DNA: TGTGCCAGCAGTGAACACCCGGGGGGGGGAAACACAGATACGCAGTATTTT.

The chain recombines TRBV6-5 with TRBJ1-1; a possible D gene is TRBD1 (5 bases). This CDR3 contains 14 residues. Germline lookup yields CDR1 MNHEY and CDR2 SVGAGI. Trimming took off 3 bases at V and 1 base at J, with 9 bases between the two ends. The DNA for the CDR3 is TGTGCCAGCAGTTATGGACAACCGAACACTGAAGCTTTCTTT. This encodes CASSYGQPNTEAFF.

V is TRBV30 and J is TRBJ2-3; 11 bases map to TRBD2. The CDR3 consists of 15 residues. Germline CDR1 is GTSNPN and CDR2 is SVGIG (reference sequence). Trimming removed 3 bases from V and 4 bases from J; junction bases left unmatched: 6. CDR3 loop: CAWRFSGGAADTQYF. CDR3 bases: TGTGCCTGGAGGTTTAGCGGGGGGGCAGCAGATACGCAGTATTTT.

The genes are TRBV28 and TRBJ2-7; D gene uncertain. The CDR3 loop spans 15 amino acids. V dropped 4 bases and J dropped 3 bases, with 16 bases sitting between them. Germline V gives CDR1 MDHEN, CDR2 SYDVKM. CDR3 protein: CASSSAVVELYEQYF. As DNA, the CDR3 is TGTGCCAGCAGTTCGGCGGTAGTGGAGCTCTACGAGCAGTACTTC.

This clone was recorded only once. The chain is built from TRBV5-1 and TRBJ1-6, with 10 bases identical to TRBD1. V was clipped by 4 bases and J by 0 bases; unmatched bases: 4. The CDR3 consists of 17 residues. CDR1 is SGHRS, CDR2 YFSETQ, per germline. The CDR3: CASSPRQGASYNSPLHF. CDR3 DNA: TGCGCCAGCAGCCCCAGACAGGGGGCCTCCTATAATTCACCCCTCCACTTT.

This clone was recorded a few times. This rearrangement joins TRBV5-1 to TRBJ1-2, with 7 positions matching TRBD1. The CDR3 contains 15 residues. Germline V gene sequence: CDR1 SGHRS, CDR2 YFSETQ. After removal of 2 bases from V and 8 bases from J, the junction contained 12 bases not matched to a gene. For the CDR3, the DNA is TGCGCCAGCAGCTTACAGGGGAAAGGGTTAGAAGGCTACACCTTC. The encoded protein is CASSLQGKGLEGYTF.

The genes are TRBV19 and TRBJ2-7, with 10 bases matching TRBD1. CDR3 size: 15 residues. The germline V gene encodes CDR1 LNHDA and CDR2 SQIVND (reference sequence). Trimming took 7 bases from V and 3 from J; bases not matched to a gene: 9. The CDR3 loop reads CASTLGTGVVYEQYF. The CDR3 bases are TGTGCCAGTACCCTCGGGACAGGGGTGGTCTACGAGCAGTACTTC. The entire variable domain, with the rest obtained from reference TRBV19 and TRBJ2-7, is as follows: DGGITQSPKYLFRKEGQNVTLSCEQNLNHDAMYWYRQDPGQGLRLIYYSQIVNDFQKGDIAEGYSVSREKKESFPLTVTSAQKNPTAFYLCASTLGTGVVYEQYFGPGTRLTVT.

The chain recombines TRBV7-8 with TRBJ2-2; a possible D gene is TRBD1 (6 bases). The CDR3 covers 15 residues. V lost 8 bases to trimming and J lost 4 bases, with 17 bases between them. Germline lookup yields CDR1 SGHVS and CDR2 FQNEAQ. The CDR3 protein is CASQSQGLSTGELFF. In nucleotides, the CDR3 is TGTGCCAGCCAGTCACAGGGTTTATCCACCGGGGAGCTGTTTTTT.

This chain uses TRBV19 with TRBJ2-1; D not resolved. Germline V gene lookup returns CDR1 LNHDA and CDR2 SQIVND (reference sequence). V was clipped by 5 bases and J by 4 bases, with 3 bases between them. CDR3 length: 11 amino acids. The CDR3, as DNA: TGTGCCAGTAGTCTTTACAATGAGCAGTTCTTC. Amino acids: CASSLYNEQFF. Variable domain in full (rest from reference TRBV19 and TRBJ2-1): DGGITQSPKYLFRKEGQNVTLSCEQNLNHDAMYWYRQDPGQGLRLIYYSQIVNDFQKGDIAEGYSVSREKKESFPLTVTSAQKNPTAFYLCASSLYNEQFFGPGTRLTVL.

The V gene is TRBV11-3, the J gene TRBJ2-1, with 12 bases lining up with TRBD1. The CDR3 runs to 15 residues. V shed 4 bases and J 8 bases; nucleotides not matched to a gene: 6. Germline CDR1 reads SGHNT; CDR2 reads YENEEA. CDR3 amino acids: CASSSGGQGADEQFF. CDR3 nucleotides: TGTGCCAGCAGCTCCGGGGGACAGGGGGCGGATGAGCAGTTCTTC.

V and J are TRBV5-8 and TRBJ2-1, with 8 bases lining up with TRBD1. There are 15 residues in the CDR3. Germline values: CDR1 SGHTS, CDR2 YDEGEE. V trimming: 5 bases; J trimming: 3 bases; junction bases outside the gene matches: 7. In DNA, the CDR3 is TGTGCCAGCAGACCGGACAGGGCTGACTACAATGAGCAGTTCTTC. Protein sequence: CASRPDRADYNEQFF.

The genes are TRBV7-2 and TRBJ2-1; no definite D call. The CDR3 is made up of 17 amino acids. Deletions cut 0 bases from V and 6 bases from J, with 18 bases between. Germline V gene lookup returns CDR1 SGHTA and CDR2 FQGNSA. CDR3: CASSLALNYNNANEQFF. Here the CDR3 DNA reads TGTGCCAGCAGCTTAGCACTAAACTACAACAATGCCAATGAGCAGTTCTTC.

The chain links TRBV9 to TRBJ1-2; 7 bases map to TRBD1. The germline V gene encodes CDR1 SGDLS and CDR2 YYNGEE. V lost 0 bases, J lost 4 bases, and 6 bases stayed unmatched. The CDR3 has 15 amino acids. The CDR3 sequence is CASSVGAKGAYGYTF. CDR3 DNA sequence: TGTGCCAGCAGCGTAGGAGCGAAGGGGGCCTATGGCTACACCTTC.

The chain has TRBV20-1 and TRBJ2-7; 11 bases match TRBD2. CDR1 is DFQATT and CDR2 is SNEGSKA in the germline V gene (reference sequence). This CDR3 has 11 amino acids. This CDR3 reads CSGLAGYEQYF. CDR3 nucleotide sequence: TGCAGCGGACTAGCGGGCTACGAGCAGTACTTC.

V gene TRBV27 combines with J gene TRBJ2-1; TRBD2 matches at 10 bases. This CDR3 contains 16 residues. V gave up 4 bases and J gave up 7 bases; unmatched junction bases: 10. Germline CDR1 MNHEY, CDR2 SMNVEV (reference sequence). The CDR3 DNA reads TGTGCCAGCAGTTCGCGGGGGCTAGCGGGAGTGAATGAGCAGTTCTTC. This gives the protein CASSSRGLAGVNEQFF.

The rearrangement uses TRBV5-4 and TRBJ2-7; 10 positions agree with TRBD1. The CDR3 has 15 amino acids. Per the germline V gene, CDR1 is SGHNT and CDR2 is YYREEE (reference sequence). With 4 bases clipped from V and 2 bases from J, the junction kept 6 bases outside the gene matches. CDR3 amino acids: CASSPGQGGPYEQYF. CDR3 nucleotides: TGTGCCAGCAGCCCCGGACAGGGGGGCCCCTACGAGCAGTACTTC. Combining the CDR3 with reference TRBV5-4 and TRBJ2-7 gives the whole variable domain ETGVTQSPTHLIKTRGQQVTLRCSSQSGHNTVSWYQQALGQGPQFIFQYYREEENGRGNFPPRFSGLQFPNYSSELNVNALELDDSALYLCASSPGQGGPYEQYFGPGTRLTVT.

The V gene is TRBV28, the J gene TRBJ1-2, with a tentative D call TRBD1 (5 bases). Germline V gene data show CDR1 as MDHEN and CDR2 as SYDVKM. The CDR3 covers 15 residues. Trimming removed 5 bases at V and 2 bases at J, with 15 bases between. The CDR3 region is CASSQTGTLNYGYTF. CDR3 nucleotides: TGTGCCAGCAGTCAAACCGGGACTTTGAACTATGGCTACACCTTC.

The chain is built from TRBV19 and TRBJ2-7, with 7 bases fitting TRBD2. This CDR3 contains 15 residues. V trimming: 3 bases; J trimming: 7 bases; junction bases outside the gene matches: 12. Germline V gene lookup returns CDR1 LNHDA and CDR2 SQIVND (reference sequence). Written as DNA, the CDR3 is TGTGCCAGTAGTATTTACAATGGCGGGAGATCGGAGCAGTACTTC. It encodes CASSIYNGGRSEQYF.

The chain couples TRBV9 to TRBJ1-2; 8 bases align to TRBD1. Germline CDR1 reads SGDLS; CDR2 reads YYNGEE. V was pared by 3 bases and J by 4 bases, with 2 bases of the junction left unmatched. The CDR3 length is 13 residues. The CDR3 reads CASSGQGSYGYTF. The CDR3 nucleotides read TGTGCCAGCAGCGGACAGGGGTCCTATGGCTACACCTTC.

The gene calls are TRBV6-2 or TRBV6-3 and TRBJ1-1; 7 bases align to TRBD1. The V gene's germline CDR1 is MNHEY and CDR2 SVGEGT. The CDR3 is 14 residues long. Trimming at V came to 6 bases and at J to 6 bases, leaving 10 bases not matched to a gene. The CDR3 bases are TGTGCCAGCAGCACGACAGGGCCCACCCCTGAAGCTTTCTTT. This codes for CASSTTGPTPEAFF.

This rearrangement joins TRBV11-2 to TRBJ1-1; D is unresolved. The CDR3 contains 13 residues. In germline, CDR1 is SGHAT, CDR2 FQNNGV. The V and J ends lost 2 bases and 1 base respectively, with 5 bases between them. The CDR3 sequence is CASSLNTNTEAFF. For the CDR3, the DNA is TGTGCCAGCAGCTTAAACACGAACACTGAAGCTTTCTTT.